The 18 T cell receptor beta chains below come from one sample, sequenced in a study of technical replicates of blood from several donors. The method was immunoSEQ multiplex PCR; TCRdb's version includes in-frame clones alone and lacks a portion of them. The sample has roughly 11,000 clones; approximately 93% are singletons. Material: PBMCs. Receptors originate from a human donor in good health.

The DNA for the CDR3 is TGTGCCAGTAGTATATCCCTAGCTGGCGGGGAGCTGTTTTTT. This codes for CASSISLAGGELFF. The V call is TRBV19, the J call TRBJ2-2; D is perhaps TRBD2 (5 bases). This CDR3 has 14 residues. In germline, CDR1 is LNHDA, CDR2 SQIVND (reference sequence). Trimming took 2 bases from V and 7 from J, leaving 11 bases between them.

This CDR3 reads CASSLVLVGYEQYF. The CDR3 coding sequence is TGTGCCAGCAGCTTAGTCCTAGTCGGGTACGAGCAGTACTTC. The rearrangement links TRBV7-2 to TRBJ2-7; no definite D call. In germline, CDR1 is SGHTA, CDR2 FQGNSA. The CDR3 has 14 residues. V lost 1 base and J lost 4, with 11 bases in between.

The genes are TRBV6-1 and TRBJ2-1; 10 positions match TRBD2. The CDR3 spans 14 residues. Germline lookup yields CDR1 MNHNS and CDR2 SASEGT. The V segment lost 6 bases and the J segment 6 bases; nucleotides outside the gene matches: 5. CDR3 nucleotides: TGTGCCAGCAGCCTACTAGCGGGGTTCAATGAGCAGTTCTTC. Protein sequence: CASSLLAGFNEQFF.

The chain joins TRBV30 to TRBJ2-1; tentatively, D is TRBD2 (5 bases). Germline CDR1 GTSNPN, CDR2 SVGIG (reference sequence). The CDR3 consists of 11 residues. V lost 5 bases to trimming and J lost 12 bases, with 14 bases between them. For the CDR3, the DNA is TGTGCCTGGGCCGGGGAAAGGGTGCAGTTCTTC. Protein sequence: CAWAGERVQFF.

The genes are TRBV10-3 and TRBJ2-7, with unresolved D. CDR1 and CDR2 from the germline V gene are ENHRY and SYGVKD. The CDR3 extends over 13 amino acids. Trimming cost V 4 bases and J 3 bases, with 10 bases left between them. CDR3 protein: CAISARQDYEQYF. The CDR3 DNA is TGTGCCATCAGTGCAAGACAAGACTACGAGCAGTACTTC.

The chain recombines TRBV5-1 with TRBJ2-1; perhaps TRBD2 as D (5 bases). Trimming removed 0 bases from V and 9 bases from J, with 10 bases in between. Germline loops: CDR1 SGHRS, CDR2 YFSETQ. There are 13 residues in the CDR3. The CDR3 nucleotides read TGCGCCAGCAGCTTGGACGGGGTGCGTGAGCAGTTCTTC. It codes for CASSLDGVREQFF.

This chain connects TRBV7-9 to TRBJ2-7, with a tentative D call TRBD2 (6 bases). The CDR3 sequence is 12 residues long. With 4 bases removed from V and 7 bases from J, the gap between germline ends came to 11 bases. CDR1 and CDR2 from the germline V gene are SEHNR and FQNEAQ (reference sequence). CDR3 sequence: CASSSPAGEQYF. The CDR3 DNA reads TGTGCCAGCAGCTCCCCTGCGGGGGAGCAGTACTTC.

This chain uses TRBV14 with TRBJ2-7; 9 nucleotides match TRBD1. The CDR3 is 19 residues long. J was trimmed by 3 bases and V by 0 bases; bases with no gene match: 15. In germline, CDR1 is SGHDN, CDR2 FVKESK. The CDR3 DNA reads TGTGCCAGCAGCCAAGATGTCTTTTGGGCTCCGACAGGGGGCTACGAGCAGTACTTC. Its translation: CASSQDVFWAPTGGYEQYF.

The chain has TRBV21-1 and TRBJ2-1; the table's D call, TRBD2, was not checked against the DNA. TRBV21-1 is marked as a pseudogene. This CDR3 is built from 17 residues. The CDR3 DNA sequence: TGTGCCAGCAGCAAAGCGCGTCCTAGCGGGAGGTTCAATGAGCAGTTCTTC. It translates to CASSKARPSGRFNEQFF.

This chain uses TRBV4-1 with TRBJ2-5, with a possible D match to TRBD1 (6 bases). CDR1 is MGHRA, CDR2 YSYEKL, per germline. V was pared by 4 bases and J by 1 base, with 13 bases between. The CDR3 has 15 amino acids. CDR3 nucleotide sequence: TGCGCCAGCAGCCCAGCCCGGGACATCCAAGAGACCCAGTACTTC. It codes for CASSPARDIQETQYF.

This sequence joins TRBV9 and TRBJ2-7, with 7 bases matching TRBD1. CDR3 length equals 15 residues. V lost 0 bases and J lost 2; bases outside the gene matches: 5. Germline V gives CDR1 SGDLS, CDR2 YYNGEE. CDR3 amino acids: CASSVGQGMAYEQYF. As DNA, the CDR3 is TGTGCCAGCAGCGTAGGACAGGGAATGGCCTACGAGCAGTACTTC.

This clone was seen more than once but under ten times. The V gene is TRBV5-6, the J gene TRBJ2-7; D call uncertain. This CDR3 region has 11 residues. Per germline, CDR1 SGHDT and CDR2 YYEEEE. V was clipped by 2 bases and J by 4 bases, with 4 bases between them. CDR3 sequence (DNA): TGTGCCAGCAGCTTCGAGTACGAGCAGTACTTC. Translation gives CASSFEYEQYF.

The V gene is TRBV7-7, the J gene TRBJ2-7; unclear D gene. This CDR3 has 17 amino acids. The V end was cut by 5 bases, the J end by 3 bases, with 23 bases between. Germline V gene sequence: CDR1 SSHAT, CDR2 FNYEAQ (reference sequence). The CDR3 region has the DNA TGTGCCAGCAGCCCGAAGGTTTGGCGGCAATGGATCTACGAGCAGTACTTC. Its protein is CASSPKVWRQWIYEQYF.

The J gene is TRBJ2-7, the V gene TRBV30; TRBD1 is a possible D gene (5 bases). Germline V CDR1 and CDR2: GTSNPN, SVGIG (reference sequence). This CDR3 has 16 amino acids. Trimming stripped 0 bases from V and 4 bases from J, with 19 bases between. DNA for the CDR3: TGTGCCTGGAGTGTAGGTTGGCCAGGGATTGTGTACGAGCAGTACTTC. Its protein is CAWSVGWPGIVYEQYF.

The CDR3 sequence: CAWSVVAGGGNEQFF. The CDR3 bases are TGTGCCTGGAGTGTAGTAGCGGGAGGGGGTAATGAGCAGTTCTTC. V gene TRBV30 combines with J gene TRBJ2-1; TRBD2 matches at 11 bases. The length of the CDR3 is 15 residues. The V gene end was trimmed by 0 bases and the J gene end by 7 bases; junction bases not matched to a gene: 5. CDR1 is GTSNPN and CDR2 is SVGIG in the germline V gene (reference sequence).

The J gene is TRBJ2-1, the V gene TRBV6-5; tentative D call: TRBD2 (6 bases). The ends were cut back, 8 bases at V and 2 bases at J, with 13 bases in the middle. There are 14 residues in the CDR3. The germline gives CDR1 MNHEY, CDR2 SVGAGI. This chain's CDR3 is CASGREFTYNEQFF. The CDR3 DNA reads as TGTGCCAGCGGCCGGGAGTTCACCTACAATGAGCAGTTCTTC.

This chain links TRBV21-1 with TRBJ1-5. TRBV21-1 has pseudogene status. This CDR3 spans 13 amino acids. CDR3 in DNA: TGTGCCAGCAGCCGTTATAGCAATCAGCCCCAGCATTTT. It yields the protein CASSRYSNQPQHF.

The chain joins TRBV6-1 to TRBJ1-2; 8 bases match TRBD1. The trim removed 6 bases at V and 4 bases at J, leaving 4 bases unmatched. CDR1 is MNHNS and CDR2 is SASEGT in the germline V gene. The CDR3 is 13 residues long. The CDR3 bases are TGTGCCAGCAGGGCCGGGACAGGCTATGGCTACACCTTC. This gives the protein CASRAGTGYGYTF.